One sample yielded the 32 T cell receptor beta chains listed below, sequenced in a study of T cell responses to AZD1222 COVID-19 vaccine. TCRdb keeps only in-frame clones here, not all; method: immunoSEQ multiplex PCR. The table has some 110,000 clones, over 90% seen once. Material: peripheral blood, obtained on day 0 of AZD1222 vaccination. These receptors were obtained from an adult in good health.

The rearrangement joins TRBV25-1 to TRBJ2-7; TRBD2 matches 7 bases. This CDR3 has 14 amino acids. Germline CDR1 is MGHDK and CDR2 is SYGVNS. The trim removed 3 bases at V and 4 bases at J, leaving 6 bases unmatched. Written as DNA, the CDR3 is TGTGCCAGCAGTGATTCTAGCGGAGGGTACGAGCAGTACTTC. Its translation: CASSDSSGGYEQYF.

V gene TRBV28 combines with J gene TRBJ2-1; 7 bases are a match to TRBD2. The CDR3 contains 13 residues. The V segment lost 2 bases and the J segment 7 bases; nucleotides outside the gene matches: 2. CDR1 is MDHEN and CDR2 is SYDVKM in the germline V gene. The CDR3 loop reads CASSLSGVNEQFF. In DNA, the CDR3 is TGTGCCAGCAGTTTAAGCGGGGTGAATGAGCAGTTCTTC.

The chain uses TRBV5-4 and TRBJ2-1, with 12 bases that match TRBD2. The CDR3 loop spans 15 amino acids. With 4 bases clipped from V and 5 bases from J, the junction kept 4 bases outside the gene matches. Germline V gene sequence: CDR1 SGHNT, CDR2 YYREEE (reference sequence). The chain's CDR3 is CASSPGTSGHNEQFF. The DNA of the CDR3 is TGTGCCAGCAGCCCGGGGACTAGCGGGCACAATGAGCAGTTCTTC.

The chain carries TRBV11-2 and TRBJ2-1, with TRBD2 matching over 9 bases. Trimming cost V 5 bases and J 3 bases; bases outside gene matches: 8. The CDR3 covers 16 residues. Germline CDR1 SGHAT, CDR2 FQNNGV. The CDR3 loop is CASSRGGESYYNEQFF. As DNA, the CDR3 is TGTGCCAGCAGCCGCGGGGGGGAGTCATACTACAATGAGCAGTTCTTC.

The chain is built from TRBV2 and TRBJ1-6; tentative D call: TRBD1 (6 bases). The germline CDR1 and CDR2 sequences are SNHLY and FYNNEI. V lost 6 bases and J lost 7, with 19 bases in between. The CDR3 is made up of 16 amino acids. CDR3 DNA: TGTGCCAGCAGGGCGCTAGGGGGGCAGTTGAATTCACCCCTCCACTTT. Translated, it gives CASRALGGQLNSPLHF.

The chain has TRBV5-1 and TRBJ1-1; no clear D. The CDR3 has 11 amino acids. Trimming left V 2 bases short and J 5 bases short, with 4 bases between. Germline V gives CDR1 SGHRS, CDR2 YFSETQ. The CDR3: CASSLGTEAFF. The CDR3 nucleotides are TGCGCCAGCAGCTTAGGAACTGAAGCTTTCTTT. The entire variable domain, with the rest obtained from reference TRBV5-1 and TRBJ1-1, is as follows: KAGVTQTPRYLIKTRGQQVTLSCSPISGHRSVSWYQQTPGQGLQFLFEYFSETQRNKGNFPGRFSGRQFSNSRSEMNVSTLELGDSALYLCASSLGTEAFFGQGTRLTVV.

This rearrangement joins TRBV5-1 to TRBJ2-3; D possibly corresponds to TRBD1 (6 bases). Germline values: CDR1 SGHRS, CDR2 YFSETQ. The germline V and J ends were trimmed by 0 bases and 2 bases, with 7 bases remaining between them. There are 14 residues in the CDR3. This CDR3 is CASSLGQATDTQYF. The CDR3 nucleotides are TGCGCCAGCAGCTTGGGACAGGCCACAGATACGCAGTATTTT. The full variable domain, with the rest looked up from reference TRBV5-1 and TRBJ2-3, is KAGVTQTPRYLIKTRGQQVTLSCSPISGHRSVSWYQQTPGQGLQFLFEYFSETQRNKGNFPGRFSGRQFSNSRSEMNVSTLELGDSALYLCASSLGQATDTQYFGPGTRLTVL.

The CDR3 DNA follows: TGTGCCAGCAGGGCTTCTAGCGGGAGCCGGGTCCATGAGCAGTTCTTC. It specifies CASRASSGSRVHEQFF. The chain employs TRBV7-9 and TRBJ2-1, with 10 bases identical to TRBD2. Germline V gene data show CDR1 as SEHNR and CDR2 as FQNEAQ (reference sequence). The CDR3 covers 16 residues. V shed 6 bases and J 8 bases; nucleotides not matched to a gene: 13.

This clone was counted once. The rearrangement links TRBV5-4 to TRBJ2-3, with D tentatively TRBD1 (6 bases). Germline-derived CDR1 and CDR2 are SGHNT and YYREEE (reference sequence). V was trimmed by 5 bases and J by 2 bases, leaving 15 bases between them. This CDR3 is built from 15 residues. In DNA form, the CDR3 reads TGTGCCAGCAGTCGTTCAGGGGCCCTCACAGATACGCAGTATTTT. Amino acids: CASSRSGALTDTQYF. The full variable domain, with the rest looked up from reference TRBV5-4 and TRBJ2-3, is ETGVTQSPTHLIKTRGQQVTLRCSSQSGHNTVSWYQQALGQGPQFIFQYYREEENGRGNFPPRFSGLQFPNYSSELNVNALELDDSALYLCASSRSGALTDTQYFGPGTRLTVL.

This chain links TRBV4-2 with TRBJ2-3; D unresolved. The V and J ends lost 3 bases and 6 bases respectively, with 4 bases between them. CDR3 size: 11 residues. Germline V CDR1 and CDR2: LGHNA, YNFKEQ. The CDR3 DNA reads TGTGCCAGCAGCCAGGGGGATACGCAGTATTTT. This sequence encodes CASSQGDTQYF.

This clone was detected only a few times. The chain carries TRBV7-9 and TRBJ2-3; TRBD1 or TRBD2 may be the D gene (6 bases each). CDR1 and CDR2 (germline): SEHNR, FQNEAQ (reference sequence). Trimming shortened V by 8 bases and J by 1 base, and 13 bases separated the two germline ends. The CDR3 is 14 residues long. CDR3 sequence reads: CASGGGRGTDTQYF. The CDR3 DNA is TGTGCCAGCGGAGGGGGGCGCGGCACAGATACGCAGTATTTT.

The count of this clone is one. The chain has TRBV27 and TRBJ2-4, with TRBD2 matching 7 bases. From germline, CDR1 is MNHEY and CDR2 SMNVEV (reference sequence). The V and J ends lost 6 bases and 1 base, in that order; junction bases with no gene match: 12. The CDR3 consists of 17 residues. The CDR3 protein is CASRALGEGGAKNIQYF. Here the CDR3 DNA reads TGTGCCAGCAGGGCTCTAGGGGAGGGAGGGGCCAAAAACATTCAGTACTTC.

About this clone: The junction differs from germline at one of its ends, possibly a read error. The chain is built from TRBV30 and TRBJ2-3, with D possibly being TRBD2 (5 bases). The CDR3 totals 14 residues. Germline loops: CDR1 GTSNPN, CDR2 SVGIG (reference sequence). CDR3 amino acids: CARSGKVSTDTQYF. In DNA form, the CDR3 reads TGTGCCCGGAGCGGAAAGGTGTCCACAGATACGCAGTATTTT.

This clone was detected once. The chain is built from TRBV6-2 or TRBV6-3 and TRBJ2-6, with D unclear. Germline assignment: CDR1 MNHEY and CDR2 SVGEGT. This CDR3 has 17 amino acids. V lost 0 bases and J lost 4, with 13 bases in between. CDR3 sequence: CASSYSLFRSGANVLTF. The CDR3 nucleotides are TGTGCCAGCAGTTACTCCCTGTTCCGTTCCGGGGCCAACGTCCTGACTTTC.

The V and J genes are TRBV15 and TRBJ1-2; the D is unclear. Trimming shortened V by 4 bases and J by 3 bases, and 9 bases separated the two germline ends. This CDR3 spans 13 amino acids. Germline CDR1 reads LNHNV; CDR2 reads YYDKDF (reference sequence). The CDR3 region has the DNA TGTGCCACCAGCACCCCCCACCACTATGGCTACACCTTC. Translation gives CATSTPHHYGYTF.

The rearrangement links TRBV5-1 to TRBJ2-3; TRBD2 agrees at 9 bases. This CDR3 has 16 amino acids. Germline V gene lookup returns CDR1 SGHRS and CDR2 YFSETQ. Losses at the gene ends were 0 bases for V and 2 bases for J; bases not matched to a gene: 4. DNA for the CDR3: TGCGCCAGCAGCTTGGAGGCGGGAGGGTTCACAGATACGCAGTATTTT. This gives the protein CASSLEAGGFTDTQYF.

The J gene is TRBJ2-5, the V gene TRBV6-5; D unclear. The ends were cut back, 7 bases at V and 1 base at J, with 13 bases in the middle. This CDR3 has 14 residues. The germline V gene encodes CDR1 MNHEY and CDR2 SVGAGI. The CDR3 DNA reads as TGTGCCAGCAAAATCTACTGGTCCCAAGAGACCCAGTACTTC. Protein sequence: CASKIYWSQETQYF.

The J gene is TRBJ1-3, the V gene TRBV19; the match to TRBD1 covers 10 bases. Germline trimming cut 6 bases from V and 2 bases from J; bases unmatched to any gene: 7. CDR3 length: 16 amino acids. The germline gives CDR1 LNHDA, CDR2 SQIVND (reference sequence). The CDR3 protein is CASRTGGADTGNTIYF. The CDR3 bases are TGTGCCAGTAGGACAGGGGGCGCAGATACTGGAAACACCATATATTTT.

V gene TRBV5-1 combines with J gene TRBJ1-2; tentative D call: TRBD1 (6 bases). The CDR3 extends over 15 amino acids. The germline V gene encodes CDR1 SGHRS and CDR2 YFSETQ. Trimming stripped 4 bases from V and 1 base from J, with 14 bases between. The CDR3 DNA is TGCGCCAGCAGCGCACGGACAGCCTTTAACTATGGCTACACCTTC. Encoded protein: CASSARTAFNYGYTF.

This clone came up a few times. The chain has TRBV15 and TRBJ2-1, with TRBD2 identical over 8 bases. The CDR3 sequence is 16 residues long. Germline values: CDR1 LNHNV, CDR2 YYDKDF (reference sequence). V was clipped by 3 bases and J by 9 bases; unmatched bases: 13. CDR3 region: CATSRGPRTSSPEQFF. In DNA, the CDR3 is TGTGCCACCAGCAGGGGTCCGCGGACTAGCTCCCCTGAGCAGTTCTTC.

This clone was seen a single time. This rearrangement joins TRBV2 to TRBJ2-5; the match to TRBD1 covers 12 bases. Germline V gene lookup returns CDR1 SNHLY and CDR2 FYNNEI. J was trimmed by 12 bases and V by 6 bases; bases with no gene match: 5. This CDR3 is built from 12 residues. CDR3 amino acids: CASSPGQGAKYF. The DNA for the CDR3 is TGTGCCAGCAGCCCGGGACAGGGGGCGAAGTACTTC.

This clone is a singleton in its sample. This rearrangement joins TRBV11-3 to TRBJ2-7; 11 nucleotides agree with TRBD2. The CDR3 has 15 residues. V was pared by 3 bases and J by 5 bases, with 6 bases of the junction left unmatched. Germline CDR1 is SGHNT and CDR2 is YENEEA. CDR3 nucleotide sequence: TGTGCCAGCAGCTTGCGACTAGCGGGGCTAGACGAGCAGTACTTC. This translates into CASSLRLAGLDEQYF.

The rearrangement uses TRBV24-1 and TRBJ2-7, with D hard to call. The CDR3 runs to 12 residues. Between the trimmed V and J ends, which lost 4 bases and 4 bases, there was a span of 7 bases. Germline CDR1 KGHDR, CDR2 SFDVKD. CDR3 DNA sequence: TGTGCCACCAGTGAACAGACATACGAGCAGTACTTC. Translating gives CATSEQTYEQYF.

With respect to this clone: Other DNA sequences in this specimen translate into the identical CDR3. This rearrangement joins TRBV30 to TRBJ1-5; D gene uncertain. Germline assignment: CDR1 GTSNPN and CDR2 SVGIG (reference sequence). This CDR3 spans 13 amino acids. V shed 1 base and J shed 2 bases, with 6 bases lying between them. The CDR3 nucleotides are TGTGCCTGGAGTGCGGGAGGCAATCAGCCCCAGCATTTT. As protein: CAWSAGGNQPQHF.

The gene calls are TRBV29-1 and TRBJ2-7; a possible D gene is TRBD1 (6 bases). This CDR3 is built from 12 residues. Germline values: CDR1 SQVTM, CDR2 ANQGSEA. Trimming stripped 7 bases from V and 2 bases from J, with 12 bases between. The CDR3 DNA follows: TGCAGCGGCGGACAGACTACCTACGAGCAGTACTTC. It is translated as CSGGQTTYEQYF.

This chain's CDR3 is CASSEPGQGAVGYTF. The CDR3 bases are TGTGCCAGCAGCGAGCCGGGACAGGGGGCTGTTGGCTACACCTTC. V is TRBV7-9 and J is TRBJ1-2; 12 bases are a match to TRBD1. Germline V gene sequence: CDR1 SEHNR, CDR2 FQNEAQ (reference sequence). The CDR3 is 15 residues long. V lost 5 bases to trimming and J lost 7 bases; unmatched junction nucleotides: 8.

J is TRBJ2-5 and V is TRBV2, with 8 bases that match TRBD1. Per the germline V gene, CDR1 is SNHLY and CDR2 is FYNNEI. This CDR3 region has 13 residues. V trimming: 6 bases; J trimming: 5 bases; junction bases outside the gene matches: 5. The CDR3 nucleotides read TGTGCCAGCAGATCGGACAGGGTTGAGACCCAGTACTTC. Protein sequence: CASRSDRVETQYF.

This chain connects TRBV3-1 (or the pseudogene TRBV3-2) to TRBJ2-7, with D hard to call. Trimming pared 1 base from V and 3 bases from J, leaving 10 bases between. From germline, CDR1 is LGHDT and CDR2 YNNKEL (reference sequence). The CDR3 length is 14 residues. The CDR3 region is CASSQGLDDYEQYF. As DNA, the CDR3 is TGTGCCAGCAGCCAAGGTTTAGACGACTACGAGCAGTACTTC.

CDR3 in amino acids: CASSVGNSDTEAFF. DNA of the CDR3: TGTGCCAGCAGCGTTGGCAATAGCGACACTGAAGCTTTCTTT. J is TRBJ1-1 and V is TRBV9; D gene ambiguous. V gave up 2 bases and J gave up 3 bases, with 11 bases separating them. Germline V lookup: CDR1 SGDLS, CDR2 YYNGEE. The CDR3 has 14 residues. Combining the CDR3 with reference TRBV9 and TRBJ1-1 gives the whole variable domain DSGVTQTPKHLITATGQRVTLRCSPRSGDLSVYWYQQSLDQGLQFLIQYYNGEERAKGNILERFSAQQFPDLHSELNLSSLELGDSALYFCASSVGNSDTEAFFGQGTRLTVV.

The rearrangement links TRBV19 to TRBJ1-5; possibly TRBD1 for D (6 bases). This CDR3 is 13 amino acids long. Germline CDR1 reads LNHDA; CDR2 reads SQIVND (reference sequence). Trimming removed 4 bases at V and 7 bases at J, with 11 bases between. CDR3 loop: CASSNRAGQPQHF. The CDR3, as DNA: TGTGCCAGTAGTAACAGGGCAGGGCAGCCCCAGCATTTT.

The gene calls are TRBV28 and TRBJ1-5; D unresolved. The V end lost 2 bases, the J end lost 3 bases, and 17 bases lay between the germline ends. This CDR3 is 17 amino acids long. CDR1 is MDHEN and CDR2 is SYDVKM in the germline V gene. DNA for the CDR3: TGTGCCAGCAGTTTACAGGCCGGAGGCAGACTCAATCAGCCCCAGCATTTT. Translation: CASSLQAGGRLNQPQHF.

The chain links TRBV6-5 to TRBJ2-5, with TRBD2 identical over 9 bases. V was clipped by 2 bases and J by 5 bases; unmatched bases: 6. The CDR3 sequence is 15 residues long. Germline V gives CDR1 MNHEY, CDR2 SVGAGI. Here the CDR3 reads CASSYIAGASETQYF. CDR3 sequence (DNA): TGTGCCAGCAGTTACATAGCGGGAGCTTCCGAGACCCAGTACTTC.